This TCR beta chain was sequenced during a study of T cells in Graves' hyperthyroidism and ophthalmopathy. Study context: Peripheral blood was secured at the point of initial diagnosis, before any treatment.

RNA transcripts provided the source from which TCR beta CDR3 regions were amplified. The TCR CDR3 first-round RT-PCR relied on the HTBI primer set. TCRdb re-called the multiplex PCR reads through MiXCR, storing one row per CDR3 protein. The sample consists of more than 350,000 distinct CDR3 sequences, about 15% of them appearing once. Study outcomes and limitations: The blood repertoire included most of the expanded thyroid clonotypes above 0.001.

The table lists this clonotype with a few counts. Its specificity is unknown. This CDR3 spans 14 amino acids. Germline V CDR1 and CDR2: SGHAT, FQNNGV. Trimming cost V 5 bases and J 5 bases; bases outside gene matches: 7. Sequencing input: blood. This TCR was sampled from a woman aged 30 to 39 with Graves' hyperthyroidism. This chain uses TRBV11-2 with TRBJ2-5; 8 bases are shared with TRBD2. The CDR3 sequence: CASSRAGVGETQYF. As DNA, the CDR3 is TGTGCCAGCAGCCGAGCGGGGGTAGGCGAGACCCAGTACTTC.